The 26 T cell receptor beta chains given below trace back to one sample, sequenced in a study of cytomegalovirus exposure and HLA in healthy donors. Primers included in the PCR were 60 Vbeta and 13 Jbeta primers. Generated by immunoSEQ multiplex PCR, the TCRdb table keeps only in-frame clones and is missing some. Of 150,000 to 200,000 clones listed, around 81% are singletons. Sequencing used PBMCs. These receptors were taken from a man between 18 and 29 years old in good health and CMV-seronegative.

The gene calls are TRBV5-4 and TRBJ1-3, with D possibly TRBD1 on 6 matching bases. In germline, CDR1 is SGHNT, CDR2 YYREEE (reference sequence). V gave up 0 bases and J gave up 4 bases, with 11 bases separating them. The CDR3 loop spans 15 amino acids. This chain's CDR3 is CASSLGPGAGNTIYF. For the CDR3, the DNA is TGTGCCAGCAGCTTGGGGCCAGGGGCCGGAAACACCATATATTTT. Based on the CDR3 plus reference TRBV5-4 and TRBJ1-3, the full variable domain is ETGVTQSPTHLIKTRGQQVTLRCSSQSGHNTVSWYQQALGQGPQFIFQYYREEENGRGNFPPRFSGLQFPNYSSELNVNALELDDSALYLCASSLGPGAGNTIYFGEGSWLTVV.

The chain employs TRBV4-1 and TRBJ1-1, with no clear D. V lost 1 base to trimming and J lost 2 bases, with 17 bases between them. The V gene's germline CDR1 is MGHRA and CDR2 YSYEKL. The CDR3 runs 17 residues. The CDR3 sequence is CASSQGAASKSNTEAFF. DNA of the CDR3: TGCGCCAGCAGCCAAGGAGCGGCGTCGAAAAGTAACACTGAAGCTTTCTTT.

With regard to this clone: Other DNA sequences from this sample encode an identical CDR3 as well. The CDR3 loop is CSAATGGDYGYTF. CDR3 sequence (DNA): TGCAGCGCTGCGACAGGTGGTGACTATGGCTACACCTTC. The chain uses TRBV29-1 and TRBJ1-2; the D gene is possibly TRBD1 (6 bases). V was trimmed by 7 bases and J by 3 bases, leaving 15 bases between them. The length of the CDR3 is 13 residues. Germline lookup yields CDR1 SQVTM and CDR2 ANQGSEA. The full variable domain, its missing parts supplied by reference TRBV29-1 and TRBJ1-2, is SAVISQKPSRDICQRGTSLTIQCQVDSQVTMMFWYRQQPGQSLTLIATANQGSEATYESGFVIDKFPISRPNLTFSTLTVSNMSPEDSSIYLCSAATGGDYGYTFGSGTRLTVV.

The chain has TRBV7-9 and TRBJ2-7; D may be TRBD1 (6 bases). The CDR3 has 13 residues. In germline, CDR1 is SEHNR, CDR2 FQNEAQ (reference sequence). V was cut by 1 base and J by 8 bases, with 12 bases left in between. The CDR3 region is CASSLGTDDKQYF. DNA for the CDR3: TGTGCCAGCAGCTTAGGGACAGACGATAAGCAGTACTTC. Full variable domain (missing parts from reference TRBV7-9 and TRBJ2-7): DTGVSQNPRHKITKRGQNVTFRCDPISEHNRLYWYRQTLGQGPEFLTYFQNEAQLEKSRLLSDRFSAERPKGSFSTLEIQRTEQGDSAMYLCASSLGTDDKQYFGPGTRLTVT.

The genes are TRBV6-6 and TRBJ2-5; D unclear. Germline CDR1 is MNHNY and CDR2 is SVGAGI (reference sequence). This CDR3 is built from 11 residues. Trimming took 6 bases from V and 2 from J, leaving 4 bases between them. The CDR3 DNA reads TGTGCCAGCAGCCCTCAAGAGACCCAGTACTTC. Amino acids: CASSPQETQYF.

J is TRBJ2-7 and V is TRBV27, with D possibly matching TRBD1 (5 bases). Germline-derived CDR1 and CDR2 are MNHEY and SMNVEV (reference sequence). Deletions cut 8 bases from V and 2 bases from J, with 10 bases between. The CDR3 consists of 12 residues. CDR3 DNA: TGTGCCAGCGGTGACAGACCCTACGAGCAGTACTTC. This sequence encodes CASGDRPYEQYF.

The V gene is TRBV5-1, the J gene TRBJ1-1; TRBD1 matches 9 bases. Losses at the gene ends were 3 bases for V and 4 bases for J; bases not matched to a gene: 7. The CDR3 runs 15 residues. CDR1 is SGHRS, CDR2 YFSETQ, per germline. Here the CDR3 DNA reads TGCGCCAGCAGCTCGGACAGGGGAGGGCCCACTGAAGCTTTCTTT. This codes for CASSSDRGGPTEAFF. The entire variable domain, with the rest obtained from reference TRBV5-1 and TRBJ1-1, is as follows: KAGVTQTPRYLIKTRGQQVTLSCSPISGHRSVSWYQQTPGQGLQFLFEYFSETQRNKGNFPGRFSGRQFSNSRSEMNVSTLELGDSALYLCASSSDRGGPTEAFFGQGTRLTVV.

Here the CDR3 DNA reads TGTGCCAGTATTCCCGGGGATAGCAATCAGCCCCAGCATTTT. Translating it yields CASIPGDSNQPQHF. The rearrangement links TRBV19 to TRBJ1-5; D remains ambiguous. Trimming cost V 7 bases and J 0 bases, with 10 bases left between them. This CDR3 spans 14 amino acids. CDR1 and CDR2 (germline): LNHDA, SQIVND (reference sequence).

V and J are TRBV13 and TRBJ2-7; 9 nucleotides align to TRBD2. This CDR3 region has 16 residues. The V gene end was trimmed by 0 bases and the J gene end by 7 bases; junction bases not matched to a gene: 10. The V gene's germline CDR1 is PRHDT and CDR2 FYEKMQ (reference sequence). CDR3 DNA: TGTGCCAGCAGCTTAGGCAGGCGGGAGGGGGGAGGGGAGCAGTACTTC. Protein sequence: CASSLGRREGGGEQYF.

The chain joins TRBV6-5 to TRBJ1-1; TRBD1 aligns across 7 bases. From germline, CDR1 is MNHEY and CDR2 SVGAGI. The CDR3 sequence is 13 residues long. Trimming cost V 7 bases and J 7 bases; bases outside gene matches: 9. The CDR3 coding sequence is TGTGCCAGCACCTCCGGGACAGTCAGTGAAGCTTTCTTT. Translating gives CASTSGTVSEAFF.

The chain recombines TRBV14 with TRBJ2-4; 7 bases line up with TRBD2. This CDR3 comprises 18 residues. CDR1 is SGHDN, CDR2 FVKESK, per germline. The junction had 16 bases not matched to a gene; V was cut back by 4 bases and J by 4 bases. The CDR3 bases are TGTGCCAGCAGCCTTCGGGCCGCGGGAGTGGTATTGAAAAACATTCAGTACTTC. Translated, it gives CASSLRAAGVVLKNIQYF.

The CDR3 loop is CASGGRGGATDTQYF. The DNA for the CDR3 is TGTGCCAGTGGGGGTCGCGGGGGGGCAACAGATACGCAGTATTTT. V and J are TRBV11-2 and TRBJ2-3, with 9 bases aligning to TRBD2. This CDR3 is 15 amino acids long. The germline CDR1 and CDR2 sequences are SGHAT and FQNNGV. The V and J ends lost 9 bases and 3 bases, in that order; junction bases with no gene match: 10.

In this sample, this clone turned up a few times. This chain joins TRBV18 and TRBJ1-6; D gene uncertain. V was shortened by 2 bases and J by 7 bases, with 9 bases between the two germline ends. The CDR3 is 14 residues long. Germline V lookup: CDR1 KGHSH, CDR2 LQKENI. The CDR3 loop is CASSPATSNSPLHF. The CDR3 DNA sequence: TGTGCCAGCTCACCAGCGACTTCAAATTCACCCCTCCACTTT.

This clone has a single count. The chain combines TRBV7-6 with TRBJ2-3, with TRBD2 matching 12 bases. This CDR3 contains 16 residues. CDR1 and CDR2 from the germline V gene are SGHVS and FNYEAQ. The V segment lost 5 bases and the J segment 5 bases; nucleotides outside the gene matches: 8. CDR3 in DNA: TGTGCCAGCAGCCTGATGACTAGCGGGAGCGGAGATACGCAGTATTTT. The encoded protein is CASSLMTSGSGDTQYF.

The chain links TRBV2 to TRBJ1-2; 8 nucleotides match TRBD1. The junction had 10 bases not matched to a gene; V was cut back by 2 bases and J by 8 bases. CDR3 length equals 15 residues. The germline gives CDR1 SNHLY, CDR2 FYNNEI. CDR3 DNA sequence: TGTGCCAGCAGTGAACCCCTTGGGACAGGTCGAGGCTACACCTTC. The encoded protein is CASSEPLGTGRGYTF. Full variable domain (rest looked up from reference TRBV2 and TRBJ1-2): EPEVTQTPSHQVTQMGQEVILRCVPISNHLYFYWYRQILGQKVEFLVSFYNNEISEKSEIFDDQFSVERPDGSNFTLKIRSTKLEDSAMYFCASSEPLGTGRGYTFGSGTRLTVV.

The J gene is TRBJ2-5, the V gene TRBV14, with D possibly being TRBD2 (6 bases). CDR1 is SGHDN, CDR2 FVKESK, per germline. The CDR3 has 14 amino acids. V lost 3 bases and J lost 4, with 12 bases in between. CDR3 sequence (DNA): TGTGCCAGCAGCCACCGCGGGGCCCTAGAGACCCAGTACTTC. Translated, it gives CASSHRGALETQYF.

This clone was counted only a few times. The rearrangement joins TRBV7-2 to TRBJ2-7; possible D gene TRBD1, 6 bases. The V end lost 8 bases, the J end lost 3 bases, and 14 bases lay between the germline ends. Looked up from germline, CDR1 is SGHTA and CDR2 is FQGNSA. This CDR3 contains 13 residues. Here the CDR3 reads CASSKGVSYEQYF. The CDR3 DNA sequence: TGTGCCAGCTCCAAGGGGGTTAGCTACGAGCAGTACTTC.

The CDR3 loop is CASSLSGGPEAFF. CDR3 DNA: TGTGCCAGCAGTTTATCAGGGGGTCCTGAAGCTTTCTTT. The V call is TRBV27, the J call TRBJ1-1, with D perhaps TRBD1 (6 bases). Germline V lookup: CDR1 MNHEY, CDR2 SMNVEV (reference sequence). V was clipped by 0 bases and J by 6 bases, with 8 bases between them. The CDR3 sequence is 13 residues long.

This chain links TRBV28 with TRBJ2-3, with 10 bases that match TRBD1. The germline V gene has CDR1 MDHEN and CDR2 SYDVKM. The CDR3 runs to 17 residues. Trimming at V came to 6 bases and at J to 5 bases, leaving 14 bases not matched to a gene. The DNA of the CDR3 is TGTGCCAGCAGAGGCTGGTTCGAGACAGGGGGCGTAGATACGCAGTATTTT. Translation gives CASRGWFETGGVDTQYF.

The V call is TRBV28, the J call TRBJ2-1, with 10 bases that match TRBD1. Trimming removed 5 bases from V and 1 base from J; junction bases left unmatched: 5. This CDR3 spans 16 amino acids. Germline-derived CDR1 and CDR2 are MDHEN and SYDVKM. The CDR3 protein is CASSTLDRGSYNEQFF. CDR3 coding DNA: TGTGCCAGCAGTACTCTGGACAGGGGGTCCTACAATGAGCAGTTCTTC.

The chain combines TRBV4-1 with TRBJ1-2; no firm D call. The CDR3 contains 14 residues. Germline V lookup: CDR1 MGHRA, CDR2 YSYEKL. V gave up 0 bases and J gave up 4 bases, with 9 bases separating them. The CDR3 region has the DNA TGCGCCAGCAGCCAAGAATGGCGGTCCTATGGCTACACCTTC. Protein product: CASSQEWRSYGYTF.

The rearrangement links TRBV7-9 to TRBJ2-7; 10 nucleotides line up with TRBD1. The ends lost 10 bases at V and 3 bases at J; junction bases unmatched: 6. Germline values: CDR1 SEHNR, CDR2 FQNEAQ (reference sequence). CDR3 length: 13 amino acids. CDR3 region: CAITDRGLYEQYF. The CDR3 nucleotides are TGTGCCATCACAGACAGGGGGCTCTACGAGCAGTACTTC.

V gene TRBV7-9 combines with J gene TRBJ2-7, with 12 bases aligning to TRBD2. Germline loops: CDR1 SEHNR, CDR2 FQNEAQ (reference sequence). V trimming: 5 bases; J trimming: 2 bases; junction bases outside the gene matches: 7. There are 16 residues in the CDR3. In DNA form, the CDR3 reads TGTGCCAGCAGCCACGGACTAGCGGGAACAACCTACGAGCAGTACTTC. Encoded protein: CASSHGLAGTTYEQYF.

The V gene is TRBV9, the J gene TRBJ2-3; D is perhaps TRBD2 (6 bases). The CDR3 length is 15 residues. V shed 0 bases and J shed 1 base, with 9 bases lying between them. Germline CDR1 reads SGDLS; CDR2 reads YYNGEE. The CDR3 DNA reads TGTGCCAGCAGCGTAGGAGGGGAGGGCACAGATACGCAGTATTTT. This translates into CASSVGGEGTDTQYF. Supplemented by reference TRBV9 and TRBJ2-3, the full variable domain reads DSGVTQTPKHLITATGQRVTLRCSPRSGDLSVYWYQQSLDQGLQFLIQYYNGEERAKGNILERFSAQQFPDLHSELNLSSLELGDSALYFCASSVGGEGTDTQYFGPGTRLTVL.

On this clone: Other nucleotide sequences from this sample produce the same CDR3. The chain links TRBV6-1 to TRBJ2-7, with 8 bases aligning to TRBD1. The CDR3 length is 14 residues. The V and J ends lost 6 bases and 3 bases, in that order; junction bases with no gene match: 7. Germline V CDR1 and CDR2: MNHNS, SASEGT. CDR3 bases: TGTGCCAGCAGCGATATCGGACAGGGCTACGAGCAGTACTTC. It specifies CASSDIGQGYEQYF.

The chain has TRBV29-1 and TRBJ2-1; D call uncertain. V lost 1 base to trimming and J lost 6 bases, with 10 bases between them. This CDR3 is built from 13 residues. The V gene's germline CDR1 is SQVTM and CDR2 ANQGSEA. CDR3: CSVEARRGNEQFF. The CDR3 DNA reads TGCAGCGTTGAAGCGCGACGAGGCAATGAGCAGTTCTTC.